The rows below give T cell receptor beta chains drawn from one sample of a study of cytomegalovirus exposure and HLA in healthy donors. TCRdb keeps only in-frame clones here, not all; method: immunoSEQ multiplex PCR. In the table there are about 52,000 clones, approximately 70% of which are singletons. Sequenced: PBMCs. These receptors were obtained from a man between 18 and 35 years old in good health and CMV-seronegative. Both conserved end residues are part of each CDR3. Fields, in order: CDR3 DNA, CDR3 protein, V gene, clone size, J gene, D gene. A D gene is named only where the DNA matches it firmly. Some rows mark clone size as missing; the rest say once, few, many or name a class of expanded clone.

CDR3nt: TGTGCCAGCAGCGGACAGGGGGCTAATAGTGGCTACACCTTC
CDR3aa: CASSGQGANSGYTF
v_gene: TRBV6-1
abundance: -
j_gene: TRBJ1-2
d_gene: TRBD1

CDR3nt: TGTGCCAGCAGCTTAGCTGGCAGGTCGAACACTGAAGCTTTCTTT
CDR3aa: CASSLAGRSNTEAFF
v_gene: TRBV7-2
abundance: -
j_gene: TRBJ1-1
d_gene: -

CDR3nt: TGTGCCAGCAGTTCCGTCTTCGGGACAGCCTACGAGCAGTACTTC
CDR3aa: CASSSVFGTAYEQYF
v_gene: TRBV6-5
abundance: few
j_gene: TRBJ2-7
d_gene: TRBD1

CDR3nt: TGTGCCAGCAGCTCCCGGGACAGGGGTAATTCACCCCTCCACTTT
CDR3aa: CASSSRDRGNSPLHF
v_gene: TRBV7-2
abundance: -
j_gene: TRBJ1-6
d_gene: TRBD1

CDR3nt: TGTGCCTGGAGTGTACGGGAAGCGGGGGAGCTGTTTTTT
CDR3aa: CAWSVREAGELFF
v_gene: TRBV30
abundance: once
j_gene: TRBJ2-2
d_gene: -

CDR3nt: TGTGCCAGCAGGTCGCAGGCAGGGGGCGCAGATACGCAGTATTTT
CDR3aa: CASRSQAGGADTQYF
v_gene: TRBV7-2
abundance: -
j_gene: TRBJ2-3
d_gene: TRBD1

CDR3nt: TGCGCCAGCAGCCAGGGACAGCTCTCTGGAAACACCATATATTTT
CDR3aa: CASSQGQLSGNTIYF
v_gene: TRBV4-1
abundance: -
j_gene: TRBJ1-3
d_gene: TRBD1

CDR3nt: TGCGCCAGCAGCTTGGGCCCGGGAGCGCAAGAGACCCAGTACTTC
CDR3aa: CASSLGPGAQETQYF
v_gene: TRBV5-1
abundance: -
j_gene: TRBJ2-5
d_gene: -

CDR3nt: TGTGCCAGCAGCCAATCGGGGGACAGAAATGAAAAACTGTTTTTT
CDR3aa: CASSQSGDRNEKLFF
v_gene: TRBV4-2
abundance: -
j_gene: TRBJ1-4
d_gene: TRBD1

CDR3nt: TGCGCCAGCAGCCCTAACCAGGCTAGCGGGGACCCTAGGGATGAGCAGTTCTTC
CDR3aa: CASSPNQASGDPRDEQFF
v_gene: TRBV4-1
abundance: -
j_gene: TRBJ2-1
d_gene: TRBD2

CDR3nt: TGTGCCAGCAGCCAAGATTTATTAGGGGGACTGTTTTTT
CDR3aa: CASSQDLLGGLFF
v_gene: TRBV4-2
abundance: -
j_gene: TRBJ1-4
d_gene: -

CDR3nt: TGTGCCACTAGCAGCAGGAGGGTAGAGACCCAGTACTTC
CDR3aa: CATSSRRVETQYF
v_gene: TRBV15
abundance: -
j_gene: TRBJ2-5
d_gene: -

CDR3nt: TGTGCCAGCAGCTCCGGACAGGGGCGCCCAGAGACCCAGTACTTC
CDR3aa: CASSSGQGRPETQYF
v_gene: TRBV11-2
abundance: -
j_gene: TRBJ2-5
d_gene: TRBD1

CDR3nt: TGTGCCAGCAGCTACCAACTAGCGGGAGGTTCGCAGAAGACCCAGTACTTC
CDR3aa: CASSYQLAGGSQKTQYF
v_gene: TRBV7-6
abundance: -
j_gene: TRBJ2-5
d_gene: TRBD2

CDR3nt: TGCGCCAGCAGCCCCGGGACAGGCCGCGCTAACTATGGCTACACCTTC
CDR3aa: CASSPGTGRANYGYTF
v_gene: TRBV5-1
abundance: -
j_gene: TRBJ1-2
d_gene: TRBD1

CDR3nt: TGCGCCAGCAGCCAGTGGAGAGATAGCAATCAGCCCCAGCATTTT
CDR3aa: CASSQWRDSNQPQHF
v_gene: TRBV4-3
abundance: -
j_gene: TRBJ1-5
d_gene: -

CDR3nt: TGCAGCGTCCCAGGACAGGGTGGCACTGAAGCTTTCTTT
CDR3aa: CSVPGQGGTEAFF
v_gene: TRBV29-1
abundance: -
j_gene: TRBJ1-1
d_gene: TRBD1

CDR3nt: TGTGGAACTAGTAGCAATCAGCCCCAGCATTTT
CDR3aa: CGTSSNQPQHF
v_gene: TRBV10-3
abundance: -
j_gene: TRBJ1-5
d_gene: -

CDR3nt: TGTGCCATCAGTGAACCGGGTCCCACAGATACGCAGTATTTT
CDR3aa: CAISEPGPTDTQYF
v_gene: TRBV10-3
abundance: few
j_gene: TRBJ2-3
d_gene: -

CDR3nt: TGCGCCAGCAGCTTGGACGGGTCCGCTAACTATGGCTACACCTTC
CDR3aa: CASSLDGSANYGYTF
v_gene: TRBV5-1
abundance: -
j_gene: TRBJ1-2
d_gene: -

CDR3nt: TGCGCCAGCAGCCAAGTTAGGACTAGTCTCCCCTACGAGCAGTACTTC
CDR3aa: CASSQVRTSLPYEQYF
v_gene: TRBV4-1
abundance: -
j_gene: TRBJ2-7
d_gene: TRBD2

CDR3nt: TGTGCCAGCAGCATACAGGGGGGGCATGGCTACACCTTC
CDR3aa: CASSIQGGHGYTF
v_gene: TRBV5-4
abundance: -
j_gene: TRBJ1-2
d_gene: TRBD1

CDR3nt: TGTGCCAGCAGCTTAGCGGGGGCAGCGGGGGAGACCCAGTACTTC
CDR3aa: CASSLAGAAGETQYF
v_gene: TRBV7-6
abundance: -
j_gene: TRBJ2-5
d_gene: -

CDR3nt: TGTGCCAGCAGCTTAGCGCGTCAAGAGACCCAGTACTTC
CDR3aa: CASSLARQETQYF
v_gene: TRBV7-2
abundance: -
j_gene: TRBJ2-5
d_gene: -

CDR3nt: TGTGCCAGCAGTCAATACGGGACAGGATATGAGCAGTTCTTC
CDR3aa: CASSQYGTGYEQFF
v_gene: TRBV28
abundance: -
j_gene: TRBJ2-1
d_gene: TRBD1

CDR3nt: TGCAGCGTTACAGGGGCCTACGAGCAGTACTTC
CDR3aa: CSVTGAYEQYF
v_gene: TRBV29-1
abundance: -
j_gene: TRBJ2-7
d_gene: TRBD1

CDR3nt: TGTGCCAGCGTCAGGGTAAATGAGCAGTTCTTC
CDR3aa: CASVRVNEQFF
v_gene: TRBV16
abundance: -
j_gene: TRBJ2-1
d_gene: -

CDR3nt: TGTGCCAGCAGCCGATTCGGGGGGGCGGGACACAATGAGCAGTTCTTC
CDR3aa: CASSRFGGAGHNEQFF
v_gene: TRBV28
abundance: -
j_gene: TRBJ2-1
d_gene: TRBD2

CDR3nt: TGCAGCGTTGCTTCGGCGGCAGATACGCAGCATTTT
CDR3aa: CSVASAADTQHF
v_gene: TRBV29-1
abundance: -
j_gene: TRBJ1-5
d_gene: -

CDR3nt: TGTGCCTGGAGTACCAGACAGGCTAACTATGGCTACACCTTC
CDR3aa: CAWSTRQANYGYTF
v_gene: TRBV30
abundance: once
j_gene: TRBJ1-2
d_gene: -

CDR3nt: TGTGCCAGCAGCTTAGGCAGGGCCCCCTACGAGCAGTACTTC
CDR3aa: CASSLGRAPYEQYF
v_gene: TRBV7-6
abundance: once
j_gene: TRBJ2-7
d_gene: -

CDR3nt: TGTGCCAGCAGCCCAAATTACAATGAGCAGTTCTTC
CDR3aa: CASSPNYNEQFF
v_gene: TRBV7-2
abundance: -
j_gene: TRBJ2-1
d_gene: -

CDR3nt: TGTGCCAGCAGCTTAGTAGGTGGACGGGGGGGCGCGAACACTGAAGCTTTCTTT
CDR3aa: CASSLVGGRGGANTEAFF
v_gene: TRBV7-9
abundance: -
j_gene: TRBJ1-1
d_gene: -

CDR3nt: TGTGCCAGCTCGCCGATAACAGGGGACGGCTACACCTTC
CDR3aa: CASSPITGDGYTF
v_gene: TRBV18
abundance: -
j_gene: TRBJ1-2
d_gene: TRBD1

CDR3nt: TGTGCCAGCAGCCCCTCAGGGGGACTAGGCGCAGATACGCAGTATTTT
CDR3aa: CASSPSGGLGADTQYF
v_gene: TRBV9
abundance: once
j_gene: TRBJ2-3
d_gene: -

CDR3nt: TGTGCCAGCAGTTACATGAGTAATGCCGACGAGCAGTACTTC
CDR3aa: CASSYMSNADEQYF
v_gene: TRBV6-5
abundance: -
j_gene: TRBJ2-7
d_gene: -

CDR3nt: TGTGCCAGCAGCCCAGAGGGGGCAACTAATGAAAAACTGTTTTTT
CDR3aa: CASSPEGATNEKLFF
v_gene: TRBV9
abundance: medium-sized
j_gene: TRBJ1-4
d_gene: -

CDR3nt: TGTGCCAGCAGCCCCAGGGCGAATGAAAATAGACTGTTTTTT
CDR3aa: CASSPRANENRLFF
v_gene: TRBV7-2
abundance: -
j_gene: TRBJ1-4
d_gene: -

CDR3nt: TGTGCCAGTCCCGAAAGACAGGGGCGAGACAATGAGCAGTTCTTC
CDR3aa: CASPERQGRDNEQFF
v_gene: TRBV5-4
abundance: -
j_gene: TRBJ2-1
d_gene: TRBD1

CDR3nt: TGTGCCAGCGAAAGGAGACTAGCGACAGAGACCCAGTACTTC
CDR3aa: CASERRLATETQYF
v_gene: TRBV6-1
abundance: -
j_gene: TRBJ2-5
d_gene: TRBD2

CDR3nt: TGCGCCAGCAGTAGGACTAGCGGGAGCGCCTACGAGCAGTACTTC
CDR3aa: CASSRTSGSAYEQYF
v_gene: TRBV10-1
abundance: -
j_gene: TRBJ2-7
d_gene: TRBD2

CDR3nt: TGTGCCAGCAGCCATAGCGGGAGCTACAATGAGCAGTTCTTC
CDR3aa: CASSHSGSYNEQFF
v_gene: TRBV4-2
abundance: -
j_gene: TRBJ2-1
d_gene: TRBD2

CDR3nt: TGTGCCAGCAGTTTATATGAGGGACTGGCCACTGAAGCTTTCTTT
CDR3aa: CASSLYEGLATEAFF
v_gene: TRBV27
abundance: -
j_gene: TRBJ1-1
d_gene: -

CDR3nt: TGTGCCAGCAGTTTTCAGGGAAAGTATGGCTACACCTTC
CDR3aa: CASSFQGKYGYTF
v_gene: TRBV27
abundance: -
j_gene: TRBJ1-2
d_gene: -

CDR3nt: TGTGCCAGCAGTTACAACCGGGACAGCTCCTACGAGCAGTACTTC
CDR3aa: CASSYNRDSSYEQYF
v_gene: TRBV6-5
abundance: -
j_gene: TRBJ2-7
d_gene: TRBD1

CDR3nt: TGTGCCAGCACCGGAGGGGGCAATCAGCCCCAGCATTTT
CDR3aa: CASTGGGNQPQHF
v_gene: TRBV7-8
abundance: few
j_gene: TRBJ1-5
d_gene: -

CDR3nt: TGCGCCAGCAGTGAGACGTTTGAGGGGGAGCTGTTTTTT
CDR3aa: CASSETFEGELFF
v_gene: TRBV10-2
abundance: -
j_gene: TRBJ2-2
d_gene: -

CDR3nt: TGTGCCAGCAGCTTACCCGGGGGTGCAACTAATGAAAAACTGTTTTTT
CDR3aa: CASSLPGGATNEKLFF
v_gene: TRBV7-2
abundance: -
j_gene: TRBJ1-4
d_gene: -